The 4 T cell receptor beta chains listed next were all sequenced from one sample in a study of cytomegalovirus exposure and HLA in healthy donors. 13 Jbeta primers and 60 Vbeta primers were used for the PCR. Clones were sequenced by immunoSEQ multiplex PCR, and TCRdb holds only the in-frame ones, with some missing. The table lists around 67,000 clones, about 84% of them singletons. The sequencing sample was made of PBMCs. These TCRs come from a man aged 18 to 30 in good health and CMV-seropositive.

The genes are TRBV11-2 and TRBJ2-7, with a possible D match to TRBD1 (5 bases). Deletions cut 0 bases from V and 0 bases from J, with 15 bases between. The CDR3 is made up of 17 amino acids. Germline V gene lookup returns CDR1 SGHAT and CDR2 FQNNGV. This CDR3 is CASSLDRTARVSYEQYF. As DNA, the CDR3 is TGTGCCAGCAGCTTAGATCGCACGGCCAGGGTCTCCTACGAGCAGTACTTC.

The genes are TRBV5-1 and TRBJ1-1; D unclear. V lost 1 base and J 1 base, leaving 8 bases between the germline ends. The germline CDR1 and CDR2 sequences are SGHRS and YFSETQ. CDR3 size: 14 residues. CDR3 sequence reads: CASSLTVQNTEAFF. The CDR3 DNA is TGCGCCAGCAGCTTGACTGTCCAGAACACTGAAGCTTTCTTT.

This chain links TRBV30 with TRBJ1-3; D unclear. The CDR3 length is 17 residues. The germline V and J ends were trimmed by 1 base and 0 bases, with 16 bases remaining between them. Germline loops: CDR1 GTSNPN, CDR2 SVGIG (reference sequence). The CDR3, as DNA: TGTGCCTGGAGTGGACAAAGAAGTTCCATCTCTGGAAACACCATATATTTT. Amino acid sequence: CAWSGQRSSISGNTIYF.

The chain uses TRBV30 and TRBJ1-2; 9 nucleotides match TRBD1. The germline V gene has CDR1 GTSNPN and CDR2 SVGIG (reference sequence). This CDR3 region has 12 residues. The V segment lost 5 bases and the J segment 7 bases; nucleotides outside the gene matches: 5. CDR3 region: CAWEQGAGGYTF. The CDR3 coding sequence is TGTGCCTGGGAACAGGGGGCAGGTGGCTACACCTTC.